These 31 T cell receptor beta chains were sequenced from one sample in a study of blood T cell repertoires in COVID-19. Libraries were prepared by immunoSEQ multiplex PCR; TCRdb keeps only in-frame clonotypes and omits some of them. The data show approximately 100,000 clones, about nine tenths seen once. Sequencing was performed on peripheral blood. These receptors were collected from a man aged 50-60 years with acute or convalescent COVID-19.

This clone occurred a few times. CDR3 loop: CAWGPGQTNNEKLFF. In nucleotides, the CDR3 is TGTGCCTGGGGTCCGGGACAGACTAATAATGAAAAACTGTTTTTT. The chain carries TRBV30 and TRBJ1-4; TRBD1 matches at 7 bases. Germline assignment: CDR1 GTSNPN and CDR2 SVGIG (reference sequence). Losses at the gene ends were 5 bases for V and 4 bases for J; bases not matched to a gene: 10. There are 15 residues in the CDR3.

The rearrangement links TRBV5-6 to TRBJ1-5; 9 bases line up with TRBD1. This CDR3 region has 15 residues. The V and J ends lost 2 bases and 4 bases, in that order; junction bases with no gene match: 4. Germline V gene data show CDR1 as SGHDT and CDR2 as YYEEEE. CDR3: CASSFGQGTNQPQHF. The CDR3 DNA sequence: TGTGCCAGCAGCTTCGGACAGGGGACTAATCAGCCCCAGCATTTT. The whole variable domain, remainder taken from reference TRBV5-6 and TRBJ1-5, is DAGVTQSPTHLIKTRGQQVTLRCSPKSGHDTVSWYQQALGQGPQFIFQYYEEEERQRGNFPDRFSGHQFPNYSSELNVNALLLGDSALYLCASSFGQGTNQPQHFGDGTRLSIL.

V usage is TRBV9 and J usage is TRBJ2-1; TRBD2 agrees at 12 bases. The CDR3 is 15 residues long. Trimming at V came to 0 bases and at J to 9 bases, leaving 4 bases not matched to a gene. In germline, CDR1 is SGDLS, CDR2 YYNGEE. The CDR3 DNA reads TGTGCCAGCAGCGTAGATCTAGCGGGAGGGAGTGAGCAGTTCTTC. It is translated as CASSVDLAGGSEQFF.

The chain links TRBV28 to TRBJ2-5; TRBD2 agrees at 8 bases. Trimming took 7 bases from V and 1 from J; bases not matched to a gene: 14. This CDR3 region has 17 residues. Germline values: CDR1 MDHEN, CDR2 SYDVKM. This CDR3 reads CASNPRLAGLLQETQYF. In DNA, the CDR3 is TGTGCCAGCAACCCTCGCCTAGCGGGCCTACTCCAAGAGACCCAGTACTTC.

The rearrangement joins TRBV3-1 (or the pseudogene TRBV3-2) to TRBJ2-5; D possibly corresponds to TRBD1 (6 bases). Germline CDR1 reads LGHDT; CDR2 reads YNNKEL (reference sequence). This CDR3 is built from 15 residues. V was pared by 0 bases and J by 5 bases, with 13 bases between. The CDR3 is CASSQDQGPRETQYF. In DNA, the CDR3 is TGTGCCAGCAGCCAAGATCAGGGGCCCCGGGAGACCCAGTACTTC.

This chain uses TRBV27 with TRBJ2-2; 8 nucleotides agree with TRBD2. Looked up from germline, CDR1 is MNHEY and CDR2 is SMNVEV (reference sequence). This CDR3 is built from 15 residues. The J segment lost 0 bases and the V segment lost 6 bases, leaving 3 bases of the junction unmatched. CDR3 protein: CASSRREANTGELFF. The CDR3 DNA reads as TGTGCCAGCAGCCGGCGGGAGGCGAACACCGGGGAGCTGTTTTTT.

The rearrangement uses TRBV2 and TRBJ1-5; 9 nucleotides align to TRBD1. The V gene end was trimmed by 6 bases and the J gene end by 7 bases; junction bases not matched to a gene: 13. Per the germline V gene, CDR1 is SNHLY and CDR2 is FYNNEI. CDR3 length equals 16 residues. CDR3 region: CASRDPGQGRRQPQHF. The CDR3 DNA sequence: TGTGCCAGCAGGGACCCCGGACAGGGGAGAAGGCAGCCCCAGCATTTT.

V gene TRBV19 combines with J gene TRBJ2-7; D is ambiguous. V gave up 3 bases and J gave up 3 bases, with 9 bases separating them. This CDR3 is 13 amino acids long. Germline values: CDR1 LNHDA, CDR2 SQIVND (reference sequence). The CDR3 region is CASSIYSNYEQYF. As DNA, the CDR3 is TGTGCCAGTAGTATTTACTCCAACTACGAGCAGTACTTC.

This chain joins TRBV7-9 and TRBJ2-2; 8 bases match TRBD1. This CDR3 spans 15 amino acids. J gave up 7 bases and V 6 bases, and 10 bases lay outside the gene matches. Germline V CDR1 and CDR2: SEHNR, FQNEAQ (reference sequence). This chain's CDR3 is CASRQTGQDNGELFF. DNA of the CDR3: TGTGCCAGCAGACAAACGGGACAGGATAACGGGGAGCTGTTTTTT.

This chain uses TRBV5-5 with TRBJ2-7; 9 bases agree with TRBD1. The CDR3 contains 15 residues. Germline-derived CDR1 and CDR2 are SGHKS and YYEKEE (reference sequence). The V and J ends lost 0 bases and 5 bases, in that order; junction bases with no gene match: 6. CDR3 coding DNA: TGTGCCAGCAGCTTGGAACAGGGGGCTTTCCACGAGCAGTACTTC. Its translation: CASSLEQGAFHEQYF.

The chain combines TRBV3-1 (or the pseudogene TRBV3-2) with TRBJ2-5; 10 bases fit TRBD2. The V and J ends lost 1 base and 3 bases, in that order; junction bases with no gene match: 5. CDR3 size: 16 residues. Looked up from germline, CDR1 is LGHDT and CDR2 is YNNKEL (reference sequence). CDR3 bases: TGTGCCAGCAGCCAAGGTCTAGCGGGAGTAGAAGAGACCCAGTACTTC. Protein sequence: CASSQGLAGVEETQYF.

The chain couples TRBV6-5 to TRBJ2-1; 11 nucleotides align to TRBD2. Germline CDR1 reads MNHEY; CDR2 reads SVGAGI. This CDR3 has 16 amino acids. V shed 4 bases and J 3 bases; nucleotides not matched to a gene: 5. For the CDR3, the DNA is TGTGCCAGCAGTTCTTTAGCGGGAGGGAGCTACAATGAGCAGTTCTTC. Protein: CASSSLAGGSYNEQFF.

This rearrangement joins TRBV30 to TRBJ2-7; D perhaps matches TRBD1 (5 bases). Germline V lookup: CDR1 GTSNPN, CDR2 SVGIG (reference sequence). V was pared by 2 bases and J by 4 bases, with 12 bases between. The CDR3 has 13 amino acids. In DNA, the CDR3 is TGTGCCTGGAGTTATGGTAGGGGTTACGAGCAGTACTTC. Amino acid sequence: CAWSYGRGYEQYF.

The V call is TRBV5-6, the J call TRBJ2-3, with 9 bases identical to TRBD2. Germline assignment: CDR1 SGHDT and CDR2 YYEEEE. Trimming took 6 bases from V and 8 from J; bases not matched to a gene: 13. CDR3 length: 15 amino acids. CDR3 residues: CASTPPAGGGPTQYF. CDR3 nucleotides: TGTGCCAGCACCCCACCCGCGGGAGGGGGTCCTACGCAGTATTTT.

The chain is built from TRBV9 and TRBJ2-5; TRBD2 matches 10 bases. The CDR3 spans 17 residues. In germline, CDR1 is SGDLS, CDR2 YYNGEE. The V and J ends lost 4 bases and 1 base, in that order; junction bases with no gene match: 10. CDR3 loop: CASSSGVASGGQETQYF. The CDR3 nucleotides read TGTGCCAGCAGCTCCGGAGTGGCTAGCGGGGGCCAAGAGACCCAGTACTTC.

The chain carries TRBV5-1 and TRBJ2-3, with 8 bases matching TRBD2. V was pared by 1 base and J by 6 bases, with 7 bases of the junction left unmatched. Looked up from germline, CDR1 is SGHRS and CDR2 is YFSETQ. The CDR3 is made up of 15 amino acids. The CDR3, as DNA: TGCGCCAGCAGCTTGTCGGGAGGGAAAGGGGATACGCAGTATTTT. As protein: CASSLSGGKGDTQYF.

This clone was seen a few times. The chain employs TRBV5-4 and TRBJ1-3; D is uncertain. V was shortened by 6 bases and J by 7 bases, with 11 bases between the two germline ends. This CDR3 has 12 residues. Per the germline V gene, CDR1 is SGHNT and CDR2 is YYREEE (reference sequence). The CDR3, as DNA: TGTGCCAGCACCTCCGAGGGTAACACCATATATTTT. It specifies CASTSEGNTIYF.

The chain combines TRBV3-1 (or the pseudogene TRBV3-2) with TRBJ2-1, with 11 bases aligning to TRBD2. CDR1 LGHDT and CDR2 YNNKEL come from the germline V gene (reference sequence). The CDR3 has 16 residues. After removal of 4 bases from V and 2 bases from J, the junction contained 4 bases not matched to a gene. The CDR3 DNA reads TGTGCCAGCAGCCCTCTAGCGGGAGGAACCTACAATGAGCAGTTCTTC. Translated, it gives CASSPLAGGTYNEQFF.

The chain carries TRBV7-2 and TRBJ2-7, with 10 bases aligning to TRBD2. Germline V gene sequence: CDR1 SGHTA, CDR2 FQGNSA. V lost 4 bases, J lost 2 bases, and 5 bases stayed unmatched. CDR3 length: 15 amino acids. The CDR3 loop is CASSSGLAVTYEQYF. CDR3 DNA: TGTGCCAGCAGCTCCGGACTAGCGGTAACCTACGAGCAGTACTTC.

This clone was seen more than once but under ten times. CDR3 DNA sequence: TGTGCCAGCAGCGGGACTAGCGGACCCACAGATACGCAGTATTTT. Encoded protein: CASSGTSGPTDTQYF. The chain uses TRBV6-5 and TRBJ2-3; 11 bases line up with TRBD2. This CDR3 comprises 15 residues. The trim removed 6 bases at V and 2 bases at J, leaving 4 bases unmatched. From germline, CDR1 is MNHEY and CDR2 SVGAGI.

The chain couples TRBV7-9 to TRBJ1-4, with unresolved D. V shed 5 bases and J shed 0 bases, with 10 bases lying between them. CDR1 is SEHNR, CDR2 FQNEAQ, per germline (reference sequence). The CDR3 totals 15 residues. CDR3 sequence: CASSPGSATNEKLFF. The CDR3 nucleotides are TGTGCCAGCAGCCCCGGGTCAGCAACTAATGAAAAACTGTTTTTT.

The CDR3 reads CASSQNRLSGSGTYEQYF. CDR3 sequence (DNA): TGTGCCAGCAGCCAAAATCGTCTGAGCGGGAGTGGGACCTACGAGCAGTACTTC. The chain carries TRBV3-1 (or the pseudogene TRBV3-2) and TRBJ2-7; TRBD2 aligns across 8 bases. V gave up 2 bases and J gave up 2 bases; unmatched junction bases: 14. Looked up from germline, CDR1 is LGHDT and CDR2 is YNNKEL (reference sequence). The CDR3 is made up of 18 amino acids.

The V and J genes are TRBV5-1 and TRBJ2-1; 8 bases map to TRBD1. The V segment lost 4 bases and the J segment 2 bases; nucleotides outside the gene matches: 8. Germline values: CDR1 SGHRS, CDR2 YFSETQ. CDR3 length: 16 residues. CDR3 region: CASSPRGTGPYNEQFF. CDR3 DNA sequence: TGCGCCAGCAGCCCAAGAGGGACAGGACCCTACAATGAGCAGTTCTTC.

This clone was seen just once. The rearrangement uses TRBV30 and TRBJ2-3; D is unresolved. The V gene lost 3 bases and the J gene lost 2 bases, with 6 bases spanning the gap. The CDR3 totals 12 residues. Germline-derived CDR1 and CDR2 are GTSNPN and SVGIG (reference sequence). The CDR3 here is CAWSHSTDTQYF. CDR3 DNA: TGTGCCTGGAGCCATTCCACAGATACGCAGTATTTT.

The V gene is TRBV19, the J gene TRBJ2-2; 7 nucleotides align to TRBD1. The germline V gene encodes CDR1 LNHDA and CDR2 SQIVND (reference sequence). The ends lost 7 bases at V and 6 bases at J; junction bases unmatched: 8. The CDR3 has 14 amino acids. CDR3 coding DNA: TGTGCCAGTACCCAAACAGGGGTGTCCGGGGAGCTGTTTTTT. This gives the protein CASTQTGVSGELFF.

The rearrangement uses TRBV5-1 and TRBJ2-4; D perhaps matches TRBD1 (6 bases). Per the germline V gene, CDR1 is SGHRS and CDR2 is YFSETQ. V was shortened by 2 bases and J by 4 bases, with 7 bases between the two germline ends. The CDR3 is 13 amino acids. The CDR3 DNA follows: TGCGCCAGCAGCTTAGGACAGAAAAACATTCAGTACTTC. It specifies CASSLGQKNIQYF.

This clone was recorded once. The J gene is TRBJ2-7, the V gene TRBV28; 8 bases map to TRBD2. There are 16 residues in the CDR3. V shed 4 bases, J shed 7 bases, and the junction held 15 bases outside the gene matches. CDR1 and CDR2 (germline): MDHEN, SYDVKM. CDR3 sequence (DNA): TGTGCCAGCAGTTCCCCACCGGGACTAGAGGAACGAGAGCAGTACTTC. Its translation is CASSSPPGLEEREQYF.

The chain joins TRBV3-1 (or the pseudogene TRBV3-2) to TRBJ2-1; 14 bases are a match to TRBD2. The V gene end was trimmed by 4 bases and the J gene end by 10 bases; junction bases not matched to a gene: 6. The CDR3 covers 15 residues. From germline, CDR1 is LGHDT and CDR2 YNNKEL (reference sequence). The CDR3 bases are TGTGCCAGCAGCCTGACTAGCGGGAGGGCCGAGGAGCAGTTCTTC. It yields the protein CASSLTSGRAEEQFF.

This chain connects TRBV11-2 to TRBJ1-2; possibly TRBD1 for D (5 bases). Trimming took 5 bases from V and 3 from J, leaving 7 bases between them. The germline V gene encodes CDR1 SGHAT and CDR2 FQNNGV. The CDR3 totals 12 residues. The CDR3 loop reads CASSQGDYGYTF. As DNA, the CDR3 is TGTGCCAGCAGCCAAGGGGACTATGGCTACACCTTC.

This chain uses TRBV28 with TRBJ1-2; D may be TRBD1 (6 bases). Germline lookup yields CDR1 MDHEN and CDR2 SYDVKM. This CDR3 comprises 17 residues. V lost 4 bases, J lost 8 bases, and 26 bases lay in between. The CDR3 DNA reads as TGTGCCAGCAGTTCCCGGGGGGCAGGGGCCCTGGGGCGCGGCTACACCTTC. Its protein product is CASSSRGAGALGRGYTF.

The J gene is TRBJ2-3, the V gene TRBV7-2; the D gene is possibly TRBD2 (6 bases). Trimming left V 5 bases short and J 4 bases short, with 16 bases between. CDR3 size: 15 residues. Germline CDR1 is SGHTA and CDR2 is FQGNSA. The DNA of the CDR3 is TGTGCCAGCAGCCTTGCATCTAGCGTCCCAGATACGCAGTATTTT. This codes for CASSLASSVPDTQYF.